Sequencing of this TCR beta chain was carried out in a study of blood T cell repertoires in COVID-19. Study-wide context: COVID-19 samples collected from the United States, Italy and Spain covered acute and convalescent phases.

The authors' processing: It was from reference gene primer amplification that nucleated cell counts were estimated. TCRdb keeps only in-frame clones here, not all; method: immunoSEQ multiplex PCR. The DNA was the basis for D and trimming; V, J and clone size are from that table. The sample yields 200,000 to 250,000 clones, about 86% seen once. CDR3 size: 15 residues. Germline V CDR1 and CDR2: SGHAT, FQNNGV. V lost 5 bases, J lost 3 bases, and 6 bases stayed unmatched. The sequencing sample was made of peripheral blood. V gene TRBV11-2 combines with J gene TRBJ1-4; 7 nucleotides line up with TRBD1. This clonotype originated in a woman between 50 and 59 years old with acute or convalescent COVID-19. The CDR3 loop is CASSQGGQPNEKLFF. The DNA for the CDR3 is TGTGCCAGCAGCCAGGGGGGACAGCCTAATGAAAAACTGTTTTTT.